This T cell receptor beta chain originates from a study of vaccination and CD4 T cells after COVID-19. Cultured CD4+ T-cell DNA underwent Oncomine TCR Beta short-read sequencing. TCRdb reprocessed the PCR reads via MiXCR and lists one record per CDR3 protein. The table includes about 15,000 distinct CDR3 sequences, roughly 45% detected once. V was pared by 5 bases and J by 8 bases, with 4 bases of the junction left unmatched. This CDR3 comprises 12 residues. Treatment described: 10-day PBMC culture with coronavirus spike peptide pools or control peptides (ViraFEST assay). On this clonotype itself: What it binds is unknown.

This rearrangement joins TRBV12-3 or TRBV12-4 to TRBJ1-2; 8 bases map to TRBD1. This receptor was obtained from a human donor who received a COVID-19 vaccine. The specimen was CD4+ T cells from blood, cultured in vitro, collected before SARS-CoV-2 vaccination. CDR3 in amino acids: CASSRTGKGYTF. Here the CDR3 DNA reads TGTGCCAGCAGTAGGACAGGGAAAGGCTACACCTTC.